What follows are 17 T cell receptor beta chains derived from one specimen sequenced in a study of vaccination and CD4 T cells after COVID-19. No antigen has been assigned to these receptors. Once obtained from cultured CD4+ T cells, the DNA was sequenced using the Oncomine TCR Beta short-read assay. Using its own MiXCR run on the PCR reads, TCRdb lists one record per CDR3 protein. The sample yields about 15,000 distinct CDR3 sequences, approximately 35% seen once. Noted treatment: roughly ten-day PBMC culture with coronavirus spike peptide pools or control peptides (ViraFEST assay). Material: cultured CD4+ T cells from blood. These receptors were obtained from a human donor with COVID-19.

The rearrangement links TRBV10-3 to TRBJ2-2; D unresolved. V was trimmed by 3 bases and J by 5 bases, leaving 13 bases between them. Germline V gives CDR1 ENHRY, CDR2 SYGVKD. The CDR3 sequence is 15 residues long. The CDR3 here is CAISEGGVGTGELFF. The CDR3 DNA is TGTGCCATCAGTGAAGGCGGAGTGGGGACCGGGGAGCTGTTTTTT.

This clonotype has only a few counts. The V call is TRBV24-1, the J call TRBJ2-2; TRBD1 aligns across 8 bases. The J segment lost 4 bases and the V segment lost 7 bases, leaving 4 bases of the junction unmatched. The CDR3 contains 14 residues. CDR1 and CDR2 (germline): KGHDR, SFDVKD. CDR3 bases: TGTGCCACCAGAGGACAGGGTCCCACCGGGGAGCTGTTTTTT. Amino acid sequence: CATRGQGPTGELFF.

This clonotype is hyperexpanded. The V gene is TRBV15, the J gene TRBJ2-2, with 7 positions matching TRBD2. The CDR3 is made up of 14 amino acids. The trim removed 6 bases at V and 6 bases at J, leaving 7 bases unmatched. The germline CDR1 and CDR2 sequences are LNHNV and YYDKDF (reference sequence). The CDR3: CATRGASGPGELFF. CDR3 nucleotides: TGTGCCACCAGAGGAGCTAGCGGTCCCGGGGAGCTGTTTTTT.

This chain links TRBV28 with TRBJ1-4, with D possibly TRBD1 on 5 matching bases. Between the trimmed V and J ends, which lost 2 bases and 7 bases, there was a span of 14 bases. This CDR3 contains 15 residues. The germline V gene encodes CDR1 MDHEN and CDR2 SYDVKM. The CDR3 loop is CASSLIAGSGEKLFF. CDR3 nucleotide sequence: TGTGCCAGCAGTTTAATCGCAGGGTCAGGTGAAAAACTGTTTTTT.

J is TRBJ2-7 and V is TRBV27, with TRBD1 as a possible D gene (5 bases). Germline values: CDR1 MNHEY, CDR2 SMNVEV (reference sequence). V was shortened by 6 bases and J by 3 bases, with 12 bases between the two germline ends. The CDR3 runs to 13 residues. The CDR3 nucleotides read TGTGCCAGCAGAACTTCCCAGGGCTACGAGCAGTACTTC. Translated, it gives CASRTSQGYEQYF.

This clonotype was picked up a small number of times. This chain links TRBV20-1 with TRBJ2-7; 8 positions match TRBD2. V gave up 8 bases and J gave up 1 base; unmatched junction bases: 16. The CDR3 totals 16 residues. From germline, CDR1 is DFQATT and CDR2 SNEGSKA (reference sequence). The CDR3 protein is CSPKRNSGDHSYEQYF. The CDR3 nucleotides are TGCAGTCCAAAAAGGAATAGCGGGGATCATTCCTACGAGCAGTACTTC.

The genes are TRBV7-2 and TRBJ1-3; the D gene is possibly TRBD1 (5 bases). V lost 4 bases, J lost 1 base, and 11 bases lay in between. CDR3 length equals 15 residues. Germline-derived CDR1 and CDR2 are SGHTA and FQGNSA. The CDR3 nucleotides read TGTGCCAGCAGCTCTTCCCCAGGGTCTGGAAACACCATATATTTT. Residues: CASSSSPGSGNTIYF. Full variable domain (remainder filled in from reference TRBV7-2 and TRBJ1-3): GAGVSQSPSNKVTEKGKDVELRCDPISGHTALYWYRQSLGQGLEFLIYFQGNSAPDKSGLPSDRFSAERTGGSVSTLTIQRTQQEDSAVYLCASSSSPGSGNTIYFGEGSWLTVV.

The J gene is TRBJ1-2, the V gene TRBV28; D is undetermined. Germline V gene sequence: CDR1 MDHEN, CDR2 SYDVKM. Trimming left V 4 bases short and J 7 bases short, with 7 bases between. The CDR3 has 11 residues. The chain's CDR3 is CASSSVVGYTF. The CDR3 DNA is TGTGCCAGCAGTTCAGTAGTTGGCTACACCTTC.

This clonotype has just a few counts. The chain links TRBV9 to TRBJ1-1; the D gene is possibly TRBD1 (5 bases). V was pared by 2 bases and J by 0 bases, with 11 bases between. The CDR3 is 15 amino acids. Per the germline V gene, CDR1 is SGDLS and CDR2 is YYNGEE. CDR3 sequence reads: CASSVDSSMNTEAFF. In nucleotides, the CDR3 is TGTGCCAGCAGCGTTGACAGTTCCATGAACACTGAAGCTTTCTTT.

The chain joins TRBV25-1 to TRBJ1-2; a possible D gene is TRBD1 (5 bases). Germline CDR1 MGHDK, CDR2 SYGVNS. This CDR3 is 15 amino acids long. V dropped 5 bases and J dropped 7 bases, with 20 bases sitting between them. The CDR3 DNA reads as TGTGCCAGCAGTATCCCCGGGACCCCTGTGGGTGGCTACACCTTC. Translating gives CASSIPGTPVGGYTF.

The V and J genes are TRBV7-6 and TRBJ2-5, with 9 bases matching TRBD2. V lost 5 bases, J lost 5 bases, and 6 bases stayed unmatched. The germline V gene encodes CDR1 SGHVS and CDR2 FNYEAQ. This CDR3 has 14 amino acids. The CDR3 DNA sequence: TGTGCCAGCAGCCCTAGCGGGGCTGGTGAGACCCAGTACTTC. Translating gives CASSPSGAGETQYF.

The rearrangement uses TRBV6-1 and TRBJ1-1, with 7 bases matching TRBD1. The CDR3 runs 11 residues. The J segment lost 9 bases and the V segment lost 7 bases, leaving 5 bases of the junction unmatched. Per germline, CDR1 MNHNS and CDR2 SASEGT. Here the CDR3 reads CASTDRVQAFF. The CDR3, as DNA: TGTGCCAGCACCGACAGGGTACAAGCTTTCTTT.

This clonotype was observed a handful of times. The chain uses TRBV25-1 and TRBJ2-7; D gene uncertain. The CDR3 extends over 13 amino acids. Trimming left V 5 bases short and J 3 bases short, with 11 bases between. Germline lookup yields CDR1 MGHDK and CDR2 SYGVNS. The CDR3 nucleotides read TGTGCCAGCAGTCGTCTTAGGGTCTACGAGCAGTACTTC. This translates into CASSRLRVYEQYF.

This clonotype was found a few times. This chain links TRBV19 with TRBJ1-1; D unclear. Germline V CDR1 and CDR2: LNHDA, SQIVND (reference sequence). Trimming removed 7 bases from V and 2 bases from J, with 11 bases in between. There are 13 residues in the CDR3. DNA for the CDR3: TGTGCCAGTACCTTGTCGTTTAACACTGAAGCTTTCTTT. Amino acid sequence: CASTLSFNTEAFF.

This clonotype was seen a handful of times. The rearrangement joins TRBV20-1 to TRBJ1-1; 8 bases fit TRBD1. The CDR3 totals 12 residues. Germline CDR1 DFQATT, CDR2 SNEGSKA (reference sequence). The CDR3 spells CRGGQGATEAFF. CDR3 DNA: TGCAGGGGAGGGCAGGGGGCGACTGAAGCTTTCTTT.

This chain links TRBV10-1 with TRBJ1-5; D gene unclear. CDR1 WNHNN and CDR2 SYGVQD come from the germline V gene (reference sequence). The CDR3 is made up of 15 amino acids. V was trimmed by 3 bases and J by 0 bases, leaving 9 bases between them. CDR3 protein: CASSEGRNSNQPQHF. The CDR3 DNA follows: TGCGCCAGCAGTGAAGGTCGAAATAGCAATCAGCCCCAGCATTTT.

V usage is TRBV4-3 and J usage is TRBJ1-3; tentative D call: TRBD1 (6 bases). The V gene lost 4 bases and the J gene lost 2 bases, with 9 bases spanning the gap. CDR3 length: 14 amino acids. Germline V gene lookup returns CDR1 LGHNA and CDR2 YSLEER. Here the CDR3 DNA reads TGCGCCAGCAGCCCTCAGGGGACTGGAAACACCATATATTTT. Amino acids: CASSPQGTGNTIYF.